A single sample gave rise to the 25 T cell receptor beta chains below, sequenced in a study of blood T cell repertoires in COVID-19. TCRdb's table, derived via immunoSEQ multiplex PCR, lists solely in-frame clones and lacks some. The table shows about 230,000 clones, with 90% occurring only once. Sequencing was carried out using peripheral blood. These receptors were obtained from a man aged 25 to 40 with COVID-19, enrolled during active disease.

This chain uses TRBV29-1 with TRBJ1-2; 7 nucleotides line up with TRBD1. The CDR3 length is 13 residues. The V segment lost 5 bases and the J segment 1 base; nucleotides outside the gene matches: 4. Germline V gives CDR1 SQVTM, CDR2 ANQGSEA. CDR3 residues: CSVNDRVNYGYTF. CDR3 nucleotides: TGCAGCGTTAACGACAGGGTTAACTATGGCTACACCTTC.

The rearrangement joins TRBV7-9 to TRBJ1-6; the D gene is possibly TRBD1 (5 bases). The CDR3 length is 14 residues. Trimming pared 11 bases from V and 8 bases from J, leaving 19 bases between. The germline CDR1 and CDR2 sequences are SEHNR and FQNEAQ (reference sequence). The CDR3 region has the DNA TGTGCCTCAAGGCCAGGGCGTGGTGATTCACCCCTCCACTTT. This encodes CASRPGRGDSPLHF.

The chain recombines TRBV20-1 with TRBJ2-1; a weak D match, TRBD1 (6 bases). The CDR3 runs 11 residues. Germline V CDR1 and CDR2: DFQATT, SNEGSKA (reference sequence). Trimming left V 2 bases short and J 12 bases short, with 11 bases between. CDR3 nucleotides: TGCAGTGCTAGACAGGGGCCTAGGCAGTTCTTC. The encoded protein is CSARQGPRQFF.

V usage is TRBV2 and J usage is TRBJ1-6; tentatively, D is TRBD1 (6 bases). Germline values: CDR1 SNHLY, CDR2 FYNNEI. The CDR3 covers 16 residues. Trimming removed 3 bases at V and 5 bases at J, with 14 bases between. The CDR3 DNA sequence: TGTGCCAGCAGTGAGCGGGGGGCGGAGAATAATTCACCCCTCCACTTT. It translates to CASSERGAENNSPLHF. Variable domain in full (rest from reference TRBV2 and TRBJ1-6): EPEVTQTPSHQVTQMGQEVILRCVPISNHLYFYWYRQILGQKVEFLVSFYNNEISEKSEIFDDQFSVERPDGSNFTLKIRSTKLEDSAMYFCASSERGAENNSPLHFGNGTRLTVT.

The table lists this clone with a count of one. V usage is TRBV5-1 and J usage is TRBJ2-1, with 12 bases lining up with TRBD2. With 4 bases clipped from V and 6 bases from J, the junction kept 5 bases outside the gene matches. The germline CDR1 and CDR2 sequences are SGHRS and YFSETQ. The CDR3 has 15 amino acids. CDR3 DNA sequence: TGCGCCAGCAGCCGGACTAGCGGGAATGGCAATGAGCAGTTCTTC. It yields the protein CASSRTSGNGNEQFF.

The rearrangement links TRBV7-3 to TRBJ2-1, with D tentatively TRBD2 (6 bases). Per germline, CDR1 SGHTA and CDR2 FQGTGA. The CDR3 has 14 residues. V shed 1 base and J shed 8 bases, with 12 bases lying between them. DNA of the CDR3: TGTGCCAGCAGCTTAATGGGGGGTAGCGATGAGCAGTTCTTC. This codes for CASSLMGGSDEQFF.

J is TRBJ1-5 and V is TRBV19; 10 positions agree with TRBD1. In germline, CDR1 is LNHDA, CDR2 SQIVND (reference sequence). There are 16 residues in the CDR3. Germline trimming cut 5 bases from V and 4 bases from J; bases unmatched to any gene: 8. The CDR3 coding sequence is TGTGCCAGTAGTGCCCGACAGGGGGCGAGAAATCAGCCCCAGCATTTT. Its protein product is CASSARQGARNQPQHF.

J is TRBJ2-2 and V is TRBV10-2; D uncertain. There are 13 residues in the CDR3. The V end was cut by 6 bases, the J end by 9 bases, with 14 bases between. Germline CDR1 is WSHSY and CDR2 is SAAADI. The CDR3 DNA is TGCGCCAGCAGCTCCCCTGGGCTAAGGGAGCTGTTTTTT. Encoded protein: CASSSPGLRELFF.

The CDR3 DNA reads TGTGCCAGCAGCTTATGGCCCGTGGCGGGCAATCAGCCCCAGCATTTT. Translated: CASSLWPVAGNQPQHF. The V gene is TRBV7-9, the J gene TRBJ1-5, with D uncertain. The V gene's germline CDR1 is SEHNR and CDR2 FQNEAQ (reference sequence). The CDR3 loop spans 16 amino acids. Trimming left V 2 bases short and J 2 bases short, with 13 bases between. Based on the CDR3 plus reference TRBV7-9 and TRBJ1-5, the full variable domain is DTGVSQNPRHKITKRGQNVTFRCDPISEHNRLYWYRQTLGQGPEFLTYFQNEAQLEKSRLLSDRFSAERPKGSFSTLEIQRTEQGDSAMYLCASSLWPVAGNQPQHFGDGTRLSIL.

This clone has a single count. V and J are TRBV27 and TRBJ2-2; D not certain. This CDR3 contains 12 residues. Germline loops: CDR1 MNHEY, CDR2 SMNVEV (reference sequence). V was trimmed by 3 bases and J by 6 bases, leaving 5 bases between them. CDR3 in amino acids: CASSFRSGELFF. For the CDR3, the DNA is TGTGCCAGCAGTTTTCGTTCCGGGGAGCTGTTTTTT.

This sequence joins TRBV18 and TRBJ2-7, with D perhaps matching TRBD1 (6 bases). V gave up 6 bases and J gave up 5 bases, with 20 bases separating them. This CDR3 has 15 residues. Germline CDR1 reads KGHSH; CDR2 reads LQKENI. CDR3 protein: CASSPSTTRGNEQYF. The CDR3 coding sequence is TGTGCCAGCTCCCCCTCGACCACCAGGGGAAACGAGCAGTACTTC.

The chain recombines TRBV5-4 with TRBJ2-2; D unresolved. V was shortened by 5 bases and J by 0 bases, with 17 bases between the two germline ends. This CDR3 spans 17 amino acids. Germline loops: CDR1 SGHNT, CDR2 YYREEE (reference sequence). The CDR3 loop is CASSSLGRRANTGELFF. DNA of the CDR3: TGTGCCAGCAGTTCCCTTGGTCGGAGAGCGAACACCGGGGAGCTGTTTTTT.

The chain uses TRBV5-1 and TRBJ2-7; 7 nucleotides align to TRBD1. Germline V gene lookup returns CDR1 SGHRS and CDR2 YFSETQ. The CDR3 runs 11 residues. The ends lost 5 bases at V and 6 bases at J; junction bases unmatched: 2. Here the CDR3 DNA reads TGCGCCAGCAGGCGGACAGGCGAGCAGTACTTC. Translated, it gives CASRRTGEQYF.

The chain joins TRBV5-4 to TRBJ1-1, with 9 bases lining up with TRBD1. This CDR3 has 14 amino acids. V dropped 0 bases and J dropped 3; count of bases not matched to a gene: 0. Per germline, CDR1 SGHNT and CDR2 YYREEE (reference sequence). The chain's CDR3 is CASSLGTGDTEAFF. CDR3 DNA: TGTGCCAGCAGCTTGGGGACAGGGGACACTGAAGCTTTCTTT.

The chain links TRBV28 to TRBJ2-5; D gene ambiguous. Trimming pared 2 bases from V and 2 bases from J, leaving 15 bases between. Germline CDR1 and CDR2: MDHEN and SYDVKM. This CDR3 spans 16 amino acids. CDR3 DNA sequence: TGTGCCAGCAGTTTAGGGCGTCCAAGGCCTCAAGAGACCCAGTACTTC. Its translation: CASSLGRPRPQETQYF.

CDR3 sequence (DNA): TGTGCCACCAGTGATTTGGACACACATGAGCAGTTCTTC. This sequence encodes CATSDLDTHEQFF. This rearrangement joins TRBV24-1 to TRBJ2-1, with D unresolved. This CDR3 comprises 13 residues. Per germline, CDR1 KGHDR and CDR2 SFDVKD. Deletions cut 0 bases from V and 8 bases from J, with 7 bases between.

This clone has only one observation. V is TRBV6-5 and J is TRBJ2-3, with unresolved D. V was pared by 3 bases and J by 0 bases, with 13 bases between. CDR3 length equals 16 residues. CDR1 and CDR2 from the germline V gene are MNHEY and SVGAGI. CDR3 amino acids: CASSYMPGKSTDTQYF. The CDR3 DNA sequence: TGTGCCAGCAGTTATATGCCAGGAAAGAGCACAGATACGCAGTATTTT.

This chain links TRBV5-1 with TRBJ1-1; a possible D gene is TRBD1 (6 bases). Trimming took 3 bases from V and 7 from J, leaving 16 bases between them. Germline values: CDR1 SGHRS, CDR2 YFSETQ. The CDR3 is 14 residues long. DNA of the CDR3: TGCGCCAGCAGCTCTGTTACAGGGTTCCGTGAAGCTTTCTTT. Amino acids: CASSSVTGFREAFF.

The rearrangement uses TRBV19 and TRBJ1-5; weak D call: TRBD1 (6 bases). The CDR3 consists of 20 residues. V was cut by 0 bases and J by 0 bases, with 21 bases left in between. Germline CDR1 and CDR2: LNHDA and SQIVND (reference sequence). For the CDR3, the DNA is TGTGCCAGTAGTATAGAGTCCGGGACACGGGTAACATATAGCAATCAGCCCCAGCATTTT. Translation: CASSIESGTRVTYSNQPQHF. The whole variable domain, filled in from reference TRBV19 and TRBJ1-5, reads DGGITQSPKYLFRKEGQNVTLSCEQNLNHDAMYWYRQDPGQGLRLIYYSQIVNDFQKGDIAEGYSVSREKKESFPLTVTSAQKNPTAFYLCASSIESGTRVTYSNQPQHFGDGTRLSIL.

The chain recombines TRBV11-2 with TRBJ1-4; TRBD1 agrees at 9 bases. The junction had 9 bases not matched to a gene; V was cut back by 6 bases and J by 7 bases. The CDR3 is 15 amino acids. Germline assignment: CDR1 SGHAT and CDR2 FQNNGV. The CDR3 protein is CASRSTGGWSEKLFF. In DNA form, the CDR3 reads TGTGCCAGCAGGTCCACAGGGGGCTGGAGTGAAAAACTGTTTTTT. Filled out from reference TRBV11-2 and TRBJ1-4, the complete variable domain reads EAGVAQSPRYKIIEKRQSVAFWCNPISGHATLYWYQQILGQGPKLLIQFQNNGVVDDSQLPKDRFSAERLKGVDSTLKIQPAKLEDSAVYLCASRSTGGWSEKLFFGSGTQLSVL.

This rearrangement joins TRBV10-3 to TRBJ1-6; no clear D gene. This CDR3 spans 17 amino acids. Trimming shortened V by 1 base and J by 1 base, and 11 bases separated the two germline ends. Germline lookup yields CDR1 ENHRY and CDR2 SYGVKD. The CDR3 here is CAISELEGGSYNSPLHF. CDR3 coding DNA: TGTGCCATCAGTGAGTTGGAGGGTGGATCCTATAATTCACCCCTCCACTTT.

J is TRBJ1-1 and V is TRBV3-1 (or the pseudogene TRBV3-2); unclear D gene. The CDR3 loop spans 15 amino acids. Trimming pared 4 bases from V and 11 bases from J, leaving 23 bases between. CDR1 LGHDT and CDR2 YNNKEL come from the germline V gene (reference sequence). The CDR3 DNA reads TGTGCCAGCAGCCTAAGTAGAGGGCGGACTGCGGGGGCTTTCTTT. It yields the protein CASSLSRGRTAGAFF.

The chain combines TRBV2 with TRBJ2-2; 9 nucleotides align to TRBD1. Trimming cost V 3 bases and J 4 bases; bases outside gene matches: 6. Germline CDR1 is SNHLY and CDR2 is FYNNEI. The CDR3 runs 16 residues. Here the CDR3 DNA reads TGTGCCAGCAGTGACCAAGACAGGGGGATCACCGGGGAGCTGTTTTTT. Protein sequence: CASSDQDRGITGELFF.

This clone was seen once. The rearrangement uses TRBV5-1 and TRBJ2-7, with D maybe TRBD2 (6 bases). The CDR3 is 13 residues long. Trimming cost V 4 bases and J 7 bases, with 15 bases left between them. Germline values: CDR1 SGHRS, CDR2 YFSETQ. In nucleotides, the CDR3 is TGCGCCAGCAGCGGGGGACTGCACGAGGAGCAGTACTTC. It codes for CASSGGLHEEQYF.

The J gene is TRBJ2-5, the V gene TRBV6-5; the D gene is possibly TRBD2 (5 bases). This CDR3 comprises 16 residues. Trimming stripped 2 bases from V and 4 bases from J, with 17 bases between. Germline CDR1 MNHEY, CDR2 SVGAGI. The CDR3 spells CASSYLASGGRETQYF. For the CDR3, the DNA is TGTGCCAGCAGTTACCTGGCCAGCGGTGGTCGAGAGACCCAGTACTTC.